What follows is one T cell receptor beta chain and its context. Antigen unknown. TCRdb's copy holds only in-frame clones and misses some; the assay was immunoSEQ multiplex PCR. The data show approximately 170,000 clones, around 85% seen once. CDR1 and CDR2 from the germline V gene are MNHEY and SVGAGI. There are 13 residues in the CDR3. Trimming cost V 6 bases and J 2 bases, with 9 bases left between them. A roughly 120-subject validation cohort, separate from the approximately 670-subject first cohort, supplied the donors. The entry originates in a study of cytomegalovirus exposure and HLA in healthy donors. General observations from the study: The study designated 150 or so TCR beta chains cytomegalovirus-associated. Rarity marked most TCR sequences, yet some public TCRs occurred in many donors.

This chain links TRBV6-5 with TRBJ2-3; D remains unclear. The sample taken for sequencing was PBMCs. The sequence was collected from a man aged 18 to 30 in good health and CMV-seropositive. CDR3 DNA sequence: TGTGCCAGCAGCCGGAGACTCACAGATACGCAGTATTTT. This encodes CASSRRLTDTQYF.